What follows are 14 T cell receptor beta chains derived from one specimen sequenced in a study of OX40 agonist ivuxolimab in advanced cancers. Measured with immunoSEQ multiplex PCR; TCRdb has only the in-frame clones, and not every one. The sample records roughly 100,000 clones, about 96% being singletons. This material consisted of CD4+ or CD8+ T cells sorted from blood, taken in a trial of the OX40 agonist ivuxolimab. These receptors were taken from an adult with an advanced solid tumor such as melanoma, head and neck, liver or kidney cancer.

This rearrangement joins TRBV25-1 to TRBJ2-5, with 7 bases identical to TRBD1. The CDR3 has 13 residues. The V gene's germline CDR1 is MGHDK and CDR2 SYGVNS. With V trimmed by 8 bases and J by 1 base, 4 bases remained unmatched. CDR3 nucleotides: TGTGCCAGCGTTAGACAGGGCCAAGAGACCCAGTACTTC. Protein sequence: CASVRQGQETQYF.

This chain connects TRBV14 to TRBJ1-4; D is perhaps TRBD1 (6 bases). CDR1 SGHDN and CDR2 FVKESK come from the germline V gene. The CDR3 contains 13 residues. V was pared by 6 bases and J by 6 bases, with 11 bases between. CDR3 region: CASSGGADEKLFF. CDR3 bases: TGTGCCAGCAGTGGGGGCGCGGATGAAAAACTGTTTTTT.

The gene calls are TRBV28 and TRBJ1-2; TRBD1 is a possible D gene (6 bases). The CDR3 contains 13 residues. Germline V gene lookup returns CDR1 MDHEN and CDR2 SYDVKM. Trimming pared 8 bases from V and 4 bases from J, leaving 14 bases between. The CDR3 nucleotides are TGTGCCAGCCGATCAGACAGGTTCTATGGCTACACCTTC. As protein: CASRSDRFYGYTF.

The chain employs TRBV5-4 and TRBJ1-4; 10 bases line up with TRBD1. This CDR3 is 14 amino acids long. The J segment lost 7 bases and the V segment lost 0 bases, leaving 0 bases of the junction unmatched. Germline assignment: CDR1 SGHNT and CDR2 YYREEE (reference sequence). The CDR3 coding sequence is TGTGCCAGCAGCTTGGGGACAGGGGGTGAAAAACTGTTTTTT. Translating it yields CASSLGTGGEKLFF. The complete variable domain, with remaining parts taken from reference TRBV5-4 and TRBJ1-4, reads ETGVTQSPTHLIKTRGQQVTLRCSSQSGHNTVSWYQQALGQGPQFIFQYYREEENGRGNFPPRFSGLQFPNYSSELNVNALELDDSALYLCASSLGTGGEKLFFGSGTQLSVL.

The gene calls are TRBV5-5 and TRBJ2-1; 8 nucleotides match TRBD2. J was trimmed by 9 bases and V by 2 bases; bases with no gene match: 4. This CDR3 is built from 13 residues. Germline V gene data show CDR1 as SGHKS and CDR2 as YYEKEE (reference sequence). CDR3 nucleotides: TGTGCCAGCAGCTTAGGGCTAGCGGGTGAGCAGTTCTTC. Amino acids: CASSLGLAGEQFF.

The CDR3 loop is CASSEDPGQVYPLHF. As DNA, the CDR3 is TGTGCCAGCAGTGAAGACCCGGGACAGGTGTATCCCCTCCACTTT. J is TRBJ1-6 and V is TRBV2; 8 bases fit TRBD1. The length of the CDR3 is 15 residues. The V gene end was trimmed by 1 base and the J gene end by 13 bases; junction bases not matched to a gene: 9. CDR1 is SNHLY, CDR2 FYNNEI, per germline.

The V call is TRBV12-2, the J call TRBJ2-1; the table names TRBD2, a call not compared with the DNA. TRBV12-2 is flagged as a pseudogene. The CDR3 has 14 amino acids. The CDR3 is CASRLARTSNEQFF. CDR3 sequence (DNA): TGTGCAAGTCGCTTAGCTAGGACTAGCAATGAGCAGTTCTTC.

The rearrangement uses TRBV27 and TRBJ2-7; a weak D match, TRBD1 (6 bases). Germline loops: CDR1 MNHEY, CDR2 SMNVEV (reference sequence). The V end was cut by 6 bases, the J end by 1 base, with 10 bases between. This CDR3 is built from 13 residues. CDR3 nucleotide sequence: TGTGCCAGCAGCGTACAGGGTTCCTACGAGCAGTACTTC. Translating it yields CASSVQGSYEQYF.

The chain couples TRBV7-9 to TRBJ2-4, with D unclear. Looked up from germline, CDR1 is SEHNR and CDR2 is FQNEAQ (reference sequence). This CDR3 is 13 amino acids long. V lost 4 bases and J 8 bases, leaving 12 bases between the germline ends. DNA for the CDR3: TGTGCCAGCAGCTCTTCCCTAGGAGACATTCAGTACTTC. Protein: CASSSSLGDIQYF.

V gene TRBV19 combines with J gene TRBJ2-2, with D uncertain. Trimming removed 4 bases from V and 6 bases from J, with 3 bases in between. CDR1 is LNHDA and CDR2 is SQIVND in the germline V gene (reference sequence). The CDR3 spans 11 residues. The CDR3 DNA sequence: TGTGCCAGTAGTAACCCCGGGGAGCTGTTTTTT. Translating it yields CASSNPGELFF.

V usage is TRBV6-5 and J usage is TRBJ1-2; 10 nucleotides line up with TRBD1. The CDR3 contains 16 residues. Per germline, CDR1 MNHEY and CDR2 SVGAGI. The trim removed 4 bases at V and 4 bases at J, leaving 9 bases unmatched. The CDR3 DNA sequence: TGTGCCAGCAGTTTCCAACCCGGGACAGGGGCCTATGGCTACACCTTC. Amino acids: CASSFQPGTGAYGYTF.

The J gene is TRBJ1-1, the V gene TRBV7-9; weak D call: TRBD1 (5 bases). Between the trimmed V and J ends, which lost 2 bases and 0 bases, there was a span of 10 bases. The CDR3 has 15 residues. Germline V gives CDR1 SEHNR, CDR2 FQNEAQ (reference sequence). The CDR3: CASSLLGGMNTEAFF. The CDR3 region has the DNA TGTGCCAGCAGCTTATTGGGGGGAATGAACACTGAAGCTTTCTTT.

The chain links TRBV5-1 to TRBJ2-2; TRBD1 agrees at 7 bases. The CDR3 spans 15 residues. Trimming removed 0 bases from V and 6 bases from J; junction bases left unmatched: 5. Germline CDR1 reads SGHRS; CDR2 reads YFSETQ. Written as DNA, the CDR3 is TGCGCCAGCAGCTTGGGCTACAGGGGTTCCGGGGAGCTGTTTTTT. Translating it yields CASSLGYRGSGELFF. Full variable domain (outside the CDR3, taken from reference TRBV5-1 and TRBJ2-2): KAGVTQTPRYLIKTRGQQVTLSCSPISGHRSVSWYQQTPGQGLQFLFEYFSETQRNKGNFPGRFSGRQFSNSRSEMNVSTLELGDSALYLCASSLGYRGSGELFFGEGSRLTVL.

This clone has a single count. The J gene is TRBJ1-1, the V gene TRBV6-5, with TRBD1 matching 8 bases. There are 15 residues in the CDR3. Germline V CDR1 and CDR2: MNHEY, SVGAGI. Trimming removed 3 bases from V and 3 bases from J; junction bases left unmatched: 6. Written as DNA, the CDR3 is TGTGCCAGCAGTTATTGGACAGGGTCCGACACTGAAGCTTTCTTT. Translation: CASSYWTGSDTEAFF.